This T cell receptor beta chain was sequenced in a study of cytomegalovirus exposure and HLA in healthy donors. Findings and caveats of the study: In a later analysis, most CMV-associated TCR beta chains appeared HLA-restricted.

Remarks on this clone: Its antigen is unidentified.

Amplification used 60 Vbeta primers and 13 Jbeta primers. The table came from immunoSEQ multiplex PCR; TCRdb's copy has only in-frame clones and leaves some out. This sample has some 130,000 clones, with 65% to 90% found just once. Looked up from germline, CDR1 is SGHAT and CDR2 is FQNNGV. The CDR3 is 14 residues long. The V and J ends lost 1 base and 2 bases, in that order; junction bases with no gene match: 2. The chain employs TRBV11-2 and TRBJ2-7; 7 bases align to TRBD2. This clonotype originated in a male donor in good health and CMV-seropositive. Material for sequencing was PBMCs. The CDR3 is CASSLGLAAYEQYF. Written as DNA, the CDR3 is TGTGCCAGCAGCTTAGGACTAGCCGCCTACGAGCAGTACTTC. The full variable domain, rest sourced from reference TRBV11-2 and TRBJ2-7, is EAGVAQSPRYKIIEKRQSVAFWCNPISGHATLYWYQQILGQGPKLLIQFQNNGVVDDSQLPKDRFSAERLKGVDSTLKIQPAKLEDSAVYLCASSLGLAAYEQYFGPGTRLTVT.